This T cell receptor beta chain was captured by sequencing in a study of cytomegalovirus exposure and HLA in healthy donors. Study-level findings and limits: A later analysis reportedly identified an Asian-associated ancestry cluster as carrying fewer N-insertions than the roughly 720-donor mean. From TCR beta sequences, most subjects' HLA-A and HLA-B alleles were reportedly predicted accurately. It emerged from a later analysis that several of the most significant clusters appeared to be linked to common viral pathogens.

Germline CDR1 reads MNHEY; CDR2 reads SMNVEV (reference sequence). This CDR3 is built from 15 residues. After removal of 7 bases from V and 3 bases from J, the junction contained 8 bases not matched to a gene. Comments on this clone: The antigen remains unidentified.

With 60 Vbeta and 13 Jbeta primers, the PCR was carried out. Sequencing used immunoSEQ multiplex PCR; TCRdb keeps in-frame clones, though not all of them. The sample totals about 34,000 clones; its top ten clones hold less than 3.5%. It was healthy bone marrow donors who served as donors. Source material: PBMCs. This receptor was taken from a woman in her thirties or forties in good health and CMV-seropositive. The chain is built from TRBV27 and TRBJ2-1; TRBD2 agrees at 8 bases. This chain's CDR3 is CASMRGAKFYNEQFF. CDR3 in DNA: TGTGCCAGCATGCGGGGGGCAAAATTCTACAATGAGCAGTTCTTC.